A single T cell receptor beta chain is shown here with its context. TCRdb's copy holds only in-frame clones and misses some; the assay was immunoSEQ multiplex PCR. This table holds approximately 90,000 clones, around nine tenths found once. This sample is drawn from a study of blood T cell repertoires in COVID-19. Sequenced: peripheral blood. This clonotype was sampled from a woman at least 80 years old with acute or convalescent COVID-19.

CDR3 bases: TGTGCCAGCAGCCCTGATTCAGGCGGGGTTAACGAGCAGTACTTC. This encodes CASSPDSGGVNEQYF. This chain connects TRBV7-9 to TRBJ2-7, with D perhaps matching TRBD2 (6 bases). The CDR3 sequence is 15 residues long. The germline V gene has CDR1 SEHNR and CDR2 FQNEAQ (reference sequence). V lost 5 bases to trimming and J lost 5 bases, with 19 bases between them.